This T cell receptor beta chain was obtained from a study of Ad26.COV2.S vaccination and SARS-CoV-2 variants. Whole-study context: Intramuscular Ad26.COV2.S doses were given once or twice, 56 days apart.

The protocol was immunoSEQ multiplex PCR, while the TCRdb copy is restricted to in-frame clones and leaves out a portion. Of hundreds of thousands of clones in the sample, around 87% were seen once. This clone occurred a few times. What it recognizes is unknown. Stated treatment: about 20 received Ad26.COV2.S at low or high dose, single or two shots; roughly 5 received placebo; per-sample allocation not given. Each sample was drawn 63 days after the first injection (of vaccine or placebo). Points from the study as a whole: Vaccine recipients posted higher spike-specific TCR breadth than their placebo counterparts.

The CDR3 has 13 residues. Trimming shortened V by 0 bases and J by 3 bases, and 5 bases separated the two germline ends. CDR1 is LGHDT, CDR2 YNNKEL, per germline (reference sequence). The source of this sequence is a person aged 18-60 years who received the Ad26.COV2.S COVID-19 vaccine or a placebo. Sequencing was performed on peripheral blood, taken in a trial of Ad26.COV2.S vaccine versus placebo. The V call is TRBV3-1 (or the pseudogene TRBV3-2), the J call TRBJ1-1, with D hard to call. The CDR3 spells CASSQDPDTEAFF. The CDR3 nucleotides read TGTGCCAGCAGCCAAGATCCCGACACTGAAGCTTTCTTT.